These T cell receptor beta chains were read from a single sample in a study of CD4 T cells in relation to SARS-CoV-2 and coronaviruses. No antigen has been identified for these receptors. Sequencing used immunoSEQ multiplex PCR; TCRdb keeps in-frame clones, though not all of them. This repertoire shows 20,000 to 25,000 clones, about 80% found once; its top ten account for roughly an eighth. Sequenced sample: CD4+ T cells from PBMCs, cultured in vitro. These TCRs come from a human donor in good health. Both conserved end residues are part of each CDR3. The order of the fields is V gene, J gene, D gene, clone size, CDR3 DNA, CDR3 protein. A D gene is named only where the DNA matches it firmly. Rows give clone size only sometimes, using once, few, many, or a class for an expanded clone.

TRBV11-3,TRBJ2-2,-,-,TGTGCCAGCAGCTTAGATCGGGGAACCACCGGGGAGCTGTTTTTT,CASSLDRGTTGELFF
TRBV19,TRBJ2-4,TRBD1,-,TGTGCCAGTATTTACCCGGACAGGGGAACCAAAAACATTCAGTACTTC,CASIYPDRGTKNIQYF
TRBV6-1,TRBJ2-2,-,-,TGTGCCAGCAGTGAGCCTACCACCGGGGAGCTGTTTTTT,CASSEPTTGELFF
TRBV28,TRBJ2-1,TRBD2,-,TGTGCCAGCCTCTTGGGGGGGGAGGGACGTTTTGAGCAGTTCTTC,CASLLGGEGRFEQFF
TRBV18,TRBJ2-1,-,-,TGTGCCAGCTCACTGCGCAATGAGCAGTTCTTC,CASSLRNEQFF
TRBV18,TRBJ1-1,-,-,TGTGCCAGCTCACCACTTGAGGAGACCACTGAAGCTTTCTTT,CASSPLEETTEAFF
TRBV18,TRBJ2-1,TRBD1,-,TGTGCCAGCTCAACGACAGGGGACAATGAGCAGTTCTTC,CASSTTGDNEQFF
TRBV6-1,TRBJ1-1,-,-,TGTGCCAGCAGTGAACATGGGGGAGCCGTGGGCACTGAAGCTTTCTTT,CASSEHGGAVGTEAFF
TRBV20-1,TRBJ2-5,TRBD1,-,TGCAGTGCTTGGGACAGAGAGACCCAGTACTTC,CSAWDRETQYF
TRBV2,TRBJ1-2,-,few,TGTGCCAGCAGTGAAGAGGGCTACACCTTC,CASSEEGYTF
TRBV7-3,TRBJ2-5,TRBD1,once,TGTGCCAGCAGCACGACAGGGGGAGAGACCCAGTACTTC,CASSTTGGETQYF
TRBV5-4,TRBJ1-2,TRBD1,-,TGTGCCAGCAGCCCAGCGGGACAGCCGGAGACTGGCTACACCTTC,CASSPAGQPETGYTF
TRBV6-5,TRBJ1-2,-,-,TGTGCCAGCAGTTACTCCAGCAGGGACTATGGCTACACCTTC,CASSYSSRDYGYTF
TRBV18,TRBJ1-1,-,once,TGTGCCAGCACCAGGGGAAAGGACACTGAAGCTTTCTTT,CASTRGKDTEAFF
TRBV28,TRBJ2-5,-,-,TGTGCCAGCAGTTTATCGGCGATAAAGGGGGAGACCCAGTACTTC,CASSLSAIKGETQYF
TRBV3-1/TRBV3-2,TRBJ2-7,TRBD2,-,TGTGCCAGCAGCCAAGAAACTAGCGGGTACGAGCAGTACTTC,CASSQETSGYEQYF
TRBV7-2,TRBJ1-3,-,-,TGTGCCAGCAGCTTAGCCTTGGGGCCTGGAAACACCATATATTTT,CASSLALGPGNTIYF
TRBV10-3,TRBJ2-1,TRBD2,-,TGTGCCATCAGTGAGGCTAGCGGGAGGCAGAATGAGCAGTTCTTC,CAISEASGRQNEQFF
TRBV28,TRBJ2-7,TRBD1,once,TGTGCCAGCAGTAACGAGGGACAGGGCCACGAGCAGTACTTC,CASSNEGQGHEQYF
TRBV3-1/TRBV3-2,TRBJ2-2,TRBD2,-,TGTGCCAGCAGCCATTCAAGCGGGAGGACTAACGCGAACACCGGGGAGCTGTTTTTT,CASSHSSGRTNANTGELFF
TRBV5-5,TRBJ2-2,TRBD1,few,TGTGCCAGCAGCTGGACAGGTGACACCGGGGAGCTGTTTTTT,CASSWTGDTGELFF